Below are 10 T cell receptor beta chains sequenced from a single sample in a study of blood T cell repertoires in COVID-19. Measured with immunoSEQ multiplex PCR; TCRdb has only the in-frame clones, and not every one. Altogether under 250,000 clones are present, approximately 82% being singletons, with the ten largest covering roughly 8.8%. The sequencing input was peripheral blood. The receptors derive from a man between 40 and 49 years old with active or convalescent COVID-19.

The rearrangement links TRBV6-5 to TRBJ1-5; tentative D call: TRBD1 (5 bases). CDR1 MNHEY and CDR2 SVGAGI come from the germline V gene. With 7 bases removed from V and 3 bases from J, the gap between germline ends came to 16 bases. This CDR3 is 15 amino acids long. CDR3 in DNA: TGTGCCAGCACGTCAGCTTCAGGACACAATCAGCCCCAGCATTTT. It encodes CASTSASGHNQPQHF.

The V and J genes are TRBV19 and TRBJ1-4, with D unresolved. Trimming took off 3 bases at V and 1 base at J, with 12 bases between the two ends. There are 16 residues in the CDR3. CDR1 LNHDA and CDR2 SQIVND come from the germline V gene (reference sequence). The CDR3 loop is CASSIAASGTNEKLFF. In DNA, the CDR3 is TGTGCCAGTAGTATTGCGGCGTCGGGAACTAATGAAAAACTGTTTTTT. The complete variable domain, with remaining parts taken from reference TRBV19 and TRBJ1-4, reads DGGITQSPKYLFRKEGQNVTLSCEQNLNHDAMYWYRQDPGQGLRLIYYSQIVNDFQKGDIAEGYSVSREKKESFPLTVTSAQKNPTAFYLCASSIAASGTNEKLFFGSGTQLSVL.

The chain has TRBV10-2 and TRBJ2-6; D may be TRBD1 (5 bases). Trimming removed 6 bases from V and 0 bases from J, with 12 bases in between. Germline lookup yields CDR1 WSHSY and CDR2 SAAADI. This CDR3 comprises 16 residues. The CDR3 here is CASRGVGGSGANVLTF. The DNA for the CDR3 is TGCGCCAGCAGAGGGGTAGGCGGCTCTGGGGCCAACGTCCTGACTTTC.

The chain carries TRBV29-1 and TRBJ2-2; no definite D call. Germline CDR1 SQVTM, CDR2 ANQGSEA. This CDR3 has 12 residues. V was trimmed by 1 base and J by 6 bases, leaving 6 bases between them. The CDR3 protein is CSVEAPAGELFF. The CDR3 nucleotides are TGCAGCGTTGAAGCGCCGGCCGGGGAGCTGTTTTTT.

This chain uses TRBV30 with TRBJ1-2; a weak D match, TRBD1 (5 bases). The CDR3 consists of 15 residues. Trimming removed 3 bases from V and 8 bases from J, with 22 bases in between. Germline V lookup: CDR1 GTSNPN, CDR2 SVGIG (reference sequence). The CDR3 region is CAWSPRMGGSWGYTF. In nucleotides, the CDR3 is TGTGCCTGGAGCCCACGGATGGGGGGATCCTGGGGCTACACCTTC.

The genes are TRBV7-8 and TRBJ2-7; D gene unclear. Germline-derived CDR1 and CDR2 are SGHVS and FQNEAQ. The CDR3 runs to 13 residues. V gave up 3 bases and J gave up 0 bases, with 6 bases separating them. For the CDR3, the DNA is TGTGCCAGCAGCTTCCACACCTCCTACGAGCAGTACTTC. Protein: CASSFHTSYEQYF.

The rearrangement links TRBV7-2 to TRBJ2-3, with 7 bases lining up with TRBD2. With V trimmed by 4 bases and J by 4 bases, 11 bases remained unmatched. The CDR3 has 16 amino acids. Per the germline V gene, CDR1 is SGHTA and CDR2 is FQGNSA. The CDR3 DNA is TGTGCCAGCAGCTCACGTACTAGCGCACCCGCAGATACGCAGTATTTT. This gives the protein CASSSRTSAPADTQYF.

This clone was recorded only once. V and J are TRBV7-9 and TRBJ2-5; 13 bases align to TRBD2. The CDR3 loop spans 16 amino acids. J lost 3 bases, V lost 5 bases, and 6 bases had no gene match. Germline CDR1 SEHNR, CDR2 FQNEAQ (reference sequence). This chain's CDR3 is CASSQGTSGTKETQYF. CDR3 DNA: TGTGCCAGCAGCCAGGGGACTAGCGGGACAAAAGAGACCCAGTACTTC.

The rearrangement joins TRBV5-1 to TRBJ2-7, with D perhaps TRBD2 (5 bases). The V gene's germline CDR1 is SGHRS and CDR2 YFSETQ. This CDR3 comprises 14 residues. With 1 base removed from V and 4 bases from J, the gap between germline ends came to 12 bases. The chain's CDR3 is CASSLMGSGYEQYF. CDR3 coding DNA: TGCGCCAGCAGCTTGATGGGATCGGGGTACGAGCAGTACTTC.

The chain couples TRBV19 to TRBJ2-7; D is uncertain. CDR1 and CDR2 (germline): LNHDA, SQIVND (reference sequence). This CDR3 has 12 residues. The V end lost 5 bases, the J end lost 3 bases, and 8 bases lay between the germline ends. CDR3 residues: CASSDKDYEQYF. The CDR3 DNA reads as TGTGCCAGTAGTGACAAAGACTACGAGCAGTACTTC.